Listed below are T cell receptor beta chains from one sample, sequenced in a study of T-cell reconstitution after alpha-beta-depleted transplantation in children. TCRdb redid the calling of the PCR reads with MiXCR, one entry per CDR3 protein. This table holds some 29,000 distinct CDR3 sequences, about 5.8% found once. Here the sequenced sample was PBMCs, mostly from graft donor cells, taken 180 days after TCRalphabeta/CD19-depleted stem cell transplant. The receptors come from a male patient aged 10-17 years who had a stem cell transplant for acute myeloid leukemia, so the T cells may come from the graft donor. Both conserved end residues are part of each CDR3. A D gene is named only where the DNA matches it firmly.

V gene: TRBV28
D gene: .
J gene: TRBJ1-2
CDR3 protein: CASRPPRNGDGDGYTF

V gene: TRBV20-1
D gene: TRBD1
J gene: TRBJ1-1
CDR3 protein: CRVEQGFGTEAFF

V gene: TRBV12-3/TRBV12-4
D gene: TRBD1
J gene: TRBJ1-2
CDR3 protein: CASRPSGQGRDWHGYTF

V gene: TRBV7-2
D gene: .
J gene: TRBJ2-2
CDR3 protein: CASSLGSYSTGELFF

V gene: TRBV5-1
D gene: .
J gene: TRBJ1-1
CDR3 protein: CASSFGTGNTEAFF

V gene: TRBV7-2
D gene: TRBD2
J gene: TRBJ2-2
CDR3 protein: CASSTWTSGSNRELFF

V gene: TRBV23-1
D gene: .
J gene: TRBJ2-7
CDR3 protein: CASSHLRGEAYEQYF

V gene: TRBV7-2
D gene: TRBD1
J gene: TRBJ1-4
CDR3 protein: CASSPNRGTGRLGGLFF

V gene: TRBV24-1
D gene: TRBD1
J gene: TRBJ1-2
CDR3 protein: CATSEGRQGDGYTF

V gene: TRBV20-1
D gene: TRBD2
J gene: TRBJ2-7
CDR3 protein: CSAISGIPYEQYF

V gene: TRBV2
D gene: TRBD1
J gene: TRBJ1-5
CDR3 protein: CASTQGRGFNSNQPQHF

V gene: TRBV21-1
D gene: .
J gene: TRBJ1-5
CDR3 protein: CASTLVGGGNYQPQHF

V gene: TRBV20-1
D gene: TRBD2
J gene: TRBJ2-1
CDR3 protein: CSARDTSGSVSYNEQFF

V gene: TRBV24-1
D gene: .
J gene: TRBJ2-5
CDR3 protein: CATSSVAYETQYF

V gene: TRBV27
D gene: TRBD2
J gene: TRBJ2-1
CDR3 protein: CASSLSPSGEYNEQFF

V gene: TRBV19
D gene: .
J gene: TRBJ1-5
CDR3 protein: CAGGRTVYSNQPQHF

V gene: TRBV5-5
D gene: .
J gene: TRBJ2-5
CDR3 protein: CASSSGTTGVETQYF

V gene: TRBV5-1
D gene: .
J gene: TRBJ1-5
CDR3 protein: CASSFFGARDQPQHF

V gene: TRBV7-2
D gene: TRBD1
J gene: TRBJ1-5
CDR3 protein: CASSLAGRGLGQPQHF

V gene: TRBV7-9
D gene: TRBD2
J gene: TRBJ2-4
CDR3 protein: CASTLSGWAGDIQYF

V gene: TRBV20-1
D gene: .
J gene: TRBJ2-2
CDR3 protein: CSARDRGRTPDTGELFF

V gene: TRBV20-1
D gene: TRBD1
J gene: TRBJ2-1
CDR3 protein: CSAPRQGRSYNEQFF

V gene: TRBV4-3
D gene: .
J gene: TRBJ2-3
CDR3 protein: CASSQDRAGYPDTQYF

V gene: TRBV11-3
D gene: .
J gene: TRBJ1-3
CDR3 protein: CASSAGADGNTIYF

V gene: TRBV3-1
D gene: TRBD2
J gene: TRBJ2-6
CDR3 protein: CASSQSGSGITGANVLTF

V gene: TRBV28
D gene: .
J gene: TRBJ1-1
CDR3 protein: CASSLIPGALTEAFF

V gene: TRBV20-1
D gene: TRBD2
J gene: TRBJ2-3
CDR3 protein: CSARDPLAGGDTQYF

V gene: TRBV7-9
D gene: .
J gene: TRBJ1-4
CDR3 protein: CASSSARGFHEKLFF

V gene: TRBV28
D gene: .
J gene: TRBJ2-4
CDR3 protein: CASGPGLSGSRSIQYF

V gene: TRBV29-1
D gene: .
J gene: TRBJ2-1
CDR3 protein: CSVLGSGDGSSYNEQFF

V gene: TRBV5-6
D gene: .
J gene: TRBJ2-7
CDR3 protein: CASSSLAGSINEQYF

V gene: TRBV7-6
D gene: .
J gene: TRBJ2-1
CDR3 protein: CASSGGNNEQFF

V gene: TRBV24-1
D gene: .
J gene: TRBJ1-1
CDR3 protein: CATNDRGNTEAFF

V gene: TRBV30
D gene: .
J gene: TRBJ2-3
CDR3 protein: CAWRPGTDTQYF

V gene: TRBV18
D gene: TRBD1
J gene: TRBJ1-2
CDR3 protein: CASSPLPGQGAVSAGYTF

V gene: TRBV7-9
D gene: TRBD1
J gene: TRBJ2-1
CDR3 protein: CASSTSQGASYNEQFF

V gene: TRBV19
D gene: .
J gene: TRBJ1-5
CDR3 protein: CASSTQGLGNQPQHF

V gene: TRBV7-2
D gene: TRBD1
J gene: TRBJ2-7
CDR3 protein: CASSPRTGASYEQYF

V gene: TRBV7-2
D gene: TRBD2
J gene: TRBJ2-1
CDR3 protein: CASRNLGLAGGFIYNEQFF

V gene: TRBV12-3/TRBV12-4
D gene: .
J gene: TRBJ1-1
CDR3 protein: CASSTYRVRTEAFF

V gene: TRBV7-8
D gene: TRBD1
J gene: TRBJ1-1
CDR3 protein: CASSLGQGMREAFF

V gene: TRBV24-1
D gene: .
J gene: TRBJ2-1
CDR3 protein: CATSGRLEEPEQFF

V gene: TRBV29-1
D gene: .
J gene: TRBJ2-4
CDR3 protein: CSVPADARMGIQYF

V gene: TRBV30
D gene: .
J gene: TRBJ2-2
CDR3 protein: CAWSVAGTGELFF

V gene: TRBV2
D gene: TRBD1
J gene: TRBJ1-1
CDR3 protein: CASRPDRGNTEAFF

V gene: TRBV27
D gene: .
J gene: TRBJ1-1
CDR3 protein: CASSFLGTEAFF

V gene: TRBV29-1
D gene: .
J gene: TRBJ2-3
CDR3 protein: CSATPGDTQYF

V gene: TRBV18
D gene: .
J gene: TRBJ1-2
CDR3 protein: CASSPNRGERGYTF

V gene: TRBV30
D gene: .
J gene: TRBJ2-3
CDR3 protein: CAWSPKFPDTQYF

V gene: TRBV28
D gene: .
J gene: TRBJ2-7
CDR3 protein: CASSLDYEQYF

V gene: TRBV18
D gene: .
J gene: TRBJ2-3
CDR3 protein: CASSYRITDTQYF

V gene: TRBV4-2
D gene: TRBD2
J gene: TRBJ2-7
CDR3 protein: CASSLAGSRSYEQYF

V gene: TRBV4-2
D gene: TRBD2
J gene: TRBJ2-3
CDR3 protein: CASSHNSGSRFTSDTQYF

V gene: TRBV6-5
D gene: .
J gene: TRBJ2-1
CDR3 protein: CATFNRVSRNEQFF

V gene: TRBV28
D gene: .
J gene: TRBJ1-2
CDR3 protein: CASTPGMANYGYTF

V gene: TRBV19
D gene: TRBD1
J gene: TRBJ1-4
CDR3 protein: CASSPPRQGGEKLFF

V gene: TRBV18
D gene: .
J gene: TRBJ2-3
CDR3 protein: CASSTSRGGTDTQYF